This T cell receptor (beta chain) was retrieved from a study of T cell responses to AZD1222 COVID-19 vaccine. For this clone: Its antigen is undetermined.

Study results and caveats: Reports say nearly half of spike-specific TCRs go after unmutated variant regions.

The CDR3 has 12 residues. Germline V gene sequence: CDR1 MNHEY, CDR2 SVGAGI. V was clipped by 8 bases and J by 1 base, with 6 bases between them. Profiling relied on immunoSEQ multiplex PCR, and the TCRdb table lists in-frame clones only, not all of them. The table lists about 60,000 clones, roughly 84% of them singletons. The sample consisted of peripheral blood, taken on day 0 of AZD1222 vaccination. The rearrangement links TRBV6-5 to TRBJ2-1; D not resolved. This TCR was sampled from an adult in good health. The CDR3 DNA sequence: TGTGCCAGCTACTCGTCCTACAATGAGCAGTTCTTC. As protein: CASYSSYNEQFF.